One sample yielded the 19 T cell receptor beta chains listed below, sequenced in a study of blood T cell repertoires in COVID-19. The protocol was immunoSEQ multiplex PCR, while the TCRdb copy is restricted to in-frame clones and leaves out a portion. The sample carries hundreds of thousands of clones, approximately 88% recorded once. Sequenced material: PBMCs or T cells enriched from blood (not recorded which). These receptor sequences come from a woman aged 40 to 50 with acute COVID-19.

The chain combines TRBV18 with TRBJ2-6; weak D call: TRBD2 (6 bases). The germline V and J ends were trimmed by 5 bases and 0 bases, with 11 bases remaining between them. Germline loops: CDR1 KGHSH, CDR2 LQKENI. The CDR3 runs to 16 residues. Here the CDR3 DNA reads TGTGCCAGCTCATCGGGACTGTTCTCTGGGGCCAACGTCCTGACTTTC. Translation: CASSSGLFSGANVLTF.

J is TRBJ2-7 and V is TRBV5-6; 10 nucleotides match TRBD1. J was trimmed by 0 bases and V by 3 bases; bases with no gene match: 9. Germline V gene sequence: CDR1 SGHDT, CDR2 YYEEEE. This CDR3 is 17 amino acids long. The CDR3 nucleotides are TGTGCCAGCAGCTCCGTGGGTCGGACAGGGGGCTCCTACGAGCAGTACTTC. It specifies CASSSVGRTGGSYEQYF.

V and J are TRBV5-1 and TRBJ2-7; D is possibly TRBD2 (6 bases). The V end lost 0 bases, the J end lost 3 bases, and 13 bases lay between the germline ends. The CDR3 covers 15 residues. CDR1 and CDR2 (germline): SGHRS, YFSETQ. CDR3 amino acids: CASSLVRLGYYEQYF. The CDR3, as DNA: TGCGCCAGCAGCTTGGTGAGACTAGGGTACTACGAGCAGTACTTC.

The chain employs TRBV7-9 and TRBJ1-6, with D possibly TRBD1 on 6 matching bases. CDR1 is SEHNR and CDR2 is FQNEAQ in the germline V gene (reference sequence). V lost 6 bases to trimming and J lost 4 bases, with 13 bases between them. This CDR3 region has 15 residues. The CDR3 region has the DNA TGTGCCAGCAGACAGGGTACAAATTATAATTCACCCCTCCACTTT. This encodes CASRQGTNYNSPLHF.

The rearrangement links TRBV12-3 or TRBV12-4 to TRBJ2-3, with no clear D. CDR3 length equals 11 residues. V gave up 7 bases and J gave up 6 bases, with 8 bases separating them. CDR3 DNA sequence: TGTGCCAGCACTTCGAGGGATACGCAGTATTTT. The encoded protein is CASTSRDTQYF.

The CDR3 region has the DNA TGTGCCAGCCTTCGCCGCAGACAAGAGACCCAGTACTTC. As protein: CASLRRRQETQYF. The rearrangement uses TRBV6-5 and TRBJ2-5, with D hard to call. V lost 8 bases and J 2 bases, leaving 12 bases between the germline ends. Looked up from germline, CDR1 is MNHEY and CDR2 is SVGAGI. CDR3 length: 13 amino acids.

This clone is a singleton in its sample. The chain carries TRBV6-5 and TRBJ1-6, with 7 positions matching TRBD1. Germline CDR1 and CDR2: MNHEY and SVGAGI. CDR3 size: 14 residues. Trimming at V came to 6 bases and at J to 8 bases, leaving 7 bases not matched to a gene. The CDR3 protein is CASRVGDRYSPLHF. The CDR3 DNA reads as TGTGCCAGCAGGGTAGGGGACAGATATTCACCCCTCCACTTT.

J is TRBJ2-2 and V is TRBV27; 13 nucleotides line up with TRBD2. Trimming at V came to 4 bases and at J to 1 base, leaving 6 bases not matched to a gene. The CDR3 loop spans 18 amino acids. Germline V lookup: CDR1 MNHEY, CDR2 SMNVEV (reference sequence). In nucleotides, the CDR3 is TGTGCCAGCAGTTCCTCGGGACTAGCGGGGAGGAACACCGGGGAGCTGTTTTTT. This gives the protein CASSSSGLAGRNTGELFF.

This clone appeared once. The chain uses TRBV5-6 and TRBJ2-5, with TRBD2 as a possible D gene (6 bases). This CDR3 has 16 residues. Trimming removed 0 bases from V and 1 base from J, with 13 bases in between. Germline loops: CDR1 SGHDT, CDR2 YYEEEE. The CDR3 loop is CASSLVGGASQETQYF. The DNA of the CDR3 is TGTGCCAGCAGCTTGGTCGGCGGGGCTTCCCAAGAGACCCAGTACTTC. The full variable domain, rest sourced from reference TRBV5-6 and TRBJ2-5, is DAGVTQSPTHLIKTRGQQVTLRCSPKSGHDTVSWYQQALGQGPQFIFQYYEEEERQRGNFPDRFSGHQFPNYSSELNVNALLLGDSALYLCASSLVGGASQETQYFGPGTRLLVL.

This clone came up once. CDR3 amino acids: CASSRLAGAYGTDTQYF. The CDR3 DNA sequence: TGTGCCAGCTCACGGCTAGCGGGGGCCTACGGCACAGATACGCAGTATTTT. V and J are TRBV18 and TRBJ2-3; 10 positions agree with TRBD2. Per germline, CDR1 KGHSH and CDR2 LQKENI. V was clipped by 4 bases and J by 1 base; unmatched bases: 8. This CDR3 has 17 residues.

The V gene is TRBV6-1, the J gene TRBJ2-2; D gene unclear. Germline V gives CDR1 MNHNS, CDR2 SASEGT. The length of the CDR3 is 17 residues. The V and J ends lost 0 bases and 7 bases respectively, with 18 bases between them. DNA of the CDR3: TGTGCCAGCAGTGAAGCGCTTTCATCGGTGTCGGGCGGGGAGCTGTTTTTT. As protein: CASSEALSSVSGGELFF.

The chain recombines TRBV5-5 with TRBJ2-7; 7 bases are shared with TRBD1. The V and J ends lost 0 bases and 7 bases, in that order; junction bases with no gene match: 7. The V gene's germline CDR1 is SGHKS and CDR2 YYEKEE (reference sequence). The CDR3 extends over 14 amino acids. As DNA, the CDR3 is TGTGCCAGCAGCTTGGAAGGGGGCAGCCCTGAGCAGTACTTC. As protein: CASSLEGGSPEQYF. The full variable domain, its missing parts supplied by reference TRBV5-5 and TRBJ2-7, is DAGVTQSPTHLIKTRGQQVTLRCSPISGHKSVSWYQQVLGQGPQFIFQYYEKEERGRGNFPDRFSARQFPNYSSELNVNALLLGDSALYLCASSLEGGSPEQYFGPGTRLTVT.

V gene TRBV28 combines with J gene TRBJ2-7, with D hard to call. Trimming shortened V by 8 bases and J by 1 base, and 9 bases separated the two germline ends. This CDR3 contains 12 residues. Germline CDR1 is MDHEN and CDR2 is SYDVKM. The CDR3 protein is CASVGRSYEQYF. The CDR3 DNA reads TGTGCCAGCGTGGGCCGATCCTACGAGCAGTACTTC.

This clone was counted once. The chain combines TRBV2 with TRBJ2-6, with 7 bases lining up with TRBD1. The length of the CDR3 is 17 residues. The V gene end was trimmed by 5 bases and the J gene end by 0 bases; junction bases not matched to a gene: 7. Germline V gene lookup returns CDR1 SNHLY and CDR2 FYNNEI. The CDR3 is CASSQMGQSSGANVLTF. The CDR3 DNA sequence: TGTGCCAGCAGTCAAATGGGACAGAGCTCTGGGGCCAACGTCCTGACTTTC.

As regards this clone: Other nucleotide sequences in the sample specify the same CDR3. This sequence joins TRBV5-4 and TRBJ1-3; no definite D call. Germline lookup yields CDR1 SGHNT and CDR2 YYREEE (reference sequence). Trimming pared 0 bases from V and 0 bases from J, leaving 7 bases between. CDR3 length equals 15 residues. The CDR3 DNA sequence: TGTGCCAGCAGCTTGGGGCCTAGCTCTGGAAACACCATATATTTT. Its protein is CASSLGPSSGNTIYF.

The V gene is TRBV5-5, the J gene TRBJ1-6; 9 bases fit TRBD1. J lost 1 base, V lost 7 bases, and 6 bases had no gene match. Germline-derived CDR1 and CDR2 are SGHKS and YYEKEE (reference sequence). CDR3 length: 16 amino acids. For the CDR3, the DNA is TGTGCCAGCGGGGCGGGACAGGGTTCCTATAATTCACCCCTCCACTTT. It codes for CASGAGQGSYNSPLHF.

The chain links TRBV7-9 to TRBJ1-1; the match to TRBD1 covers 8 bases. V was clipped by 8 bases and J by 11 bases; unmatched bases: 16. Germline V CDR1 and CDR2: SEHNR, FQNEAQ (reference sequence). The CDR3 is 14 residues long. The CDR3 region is CASQTDRDPRSAFF. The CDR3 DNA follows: TGTGCCAGCCAAACGGACAGGGACCCTCGATCCGCTTTCTTT.

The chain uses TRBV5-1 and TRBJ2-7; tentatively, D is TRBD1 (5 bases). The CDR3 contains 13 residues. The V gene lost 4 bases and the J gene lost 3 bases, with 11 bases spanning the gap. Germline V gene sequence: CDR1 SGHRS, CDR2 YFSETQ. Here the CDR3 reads CASSPGIGYEQYF. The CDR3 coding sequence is TGCGCCAGCAGCCCAGGGATAGGCTACGAGCAGTACTTC.

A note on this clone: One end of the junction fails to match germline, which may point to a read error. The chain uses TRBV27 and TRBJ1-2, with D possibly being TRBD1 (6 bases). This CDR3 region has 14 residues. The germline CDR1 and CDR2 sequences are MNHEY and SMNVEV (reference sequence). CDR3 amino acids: CASSLRQGNSGYTF. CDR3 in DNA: TGTGCCAGCAGTTTAAGGCAGGGGAACTCTGGCTACACCTTC.